Below, 14 T cell receptor beta chains from the same sample are listed, as sequenced in a study of blood T cell repertoires in COVID-19. Repertoires were generated with immunoSEQ multiplex PCR, while TCRdb's copy carries only in-frame clones and drops some. The sample lists 60,000 to 70,000 clones, approximately 83% occurring once. Source material: peripheral blood. These receptors all stem from a man aged 35-49 years with COVID-19, enrolled during active disease.

DNA of the CDR3: TGTGCCAGCAGACTCGACAGGGGGCTTATGAACACTGAAGCTTTCTTT. Protein sequence: CASRLDRGLMNTEAFF. This chain links TRBV28 with TRBJ1-1; the match to TRBD1 covers 10 bases. V trimming: 6 bases; J trimming: 0 bases; junction bases outside the gene matches: 7. The CDR3 sequence is 16 residues long. Looked up from germline, CDR1 is MDHEN and CDR2 is SYDVKM.

The genes are TRBV28 and TRBJ2-5, with D possibly TRBD1 on 5 matching bases. The germline V and J ends were trimmed by 3 bases and 2 bases, with 10 bases remaining between them. The germline CDR1 and CDR2 sequences are MDHEN and SYDVKM. This CDR3 spans 14 amino acids. CDR3 coding DNA: TGTGCCAGCAGTTTTCTCGCAGGGCAAGAGACCCAGTACTTC. This codes for CASSFLAGQETQYF.

The chain has TRBV14 and TRBJ2-6, with a possible D match to TRBD1 (5 bases). The length of the CDR3 is 14 residues. CDR1 is SGHDN and CDR2 is FVKESK in the germline V gene. Trimming removed 2 bases at V and 5 bases at J, with 7 bases between. The CDR3 DNA sequence: TGTGCCAGCAGCCAACAGGGTTGGGCCAACGTCCTGACTTTC. Its translation is CASSQQGWANVLTF. Full variable domain (outside the CDR3, taken from reference TRBV14 and TRBJ2-6): EAGVTQFPSHSVIEKGQTVTLRCDPISGHDNLYWYRRVMGKEIKFLLHFVKESKQDESGMPNNRFLAERTGGTYSTLKVQPAELEDSGVYFCASSQQGWANVLTFGAGSRLTVL.

The chain is built from TRBV4-2 and TRBJ2-2; TRBD1 agrees at 8 bases. Looked up from germline, CDR1 is LGHNA and CDR2 is YNFKEQ. This CDR3 comprises 16 residues. J lost 0 bases, V lost 1 base, and 1 base had no gene match. DNA for the CDR3: TGTGCCAGCAGCCAAGGGACAGGGTCGAACACCGGGGAGCTGTTTTTT. Translation gives CASSQGTGSNTGELFF.

The chain recombines TRBV6-5 with TRBJ2-3; 11 bases are shared with TRBD2. This CDR3 has 15 residues. V gave up 7 bases and J gave up 4 bases; unmatched junction bases: 7. CDR1 is MNHEY, CDR2 SVGAGI, per germline. The CDR3: CASINSGGASDTQYF. The DNA for the CDR3 is TGTGCCAGCATCAATAGCGGGGGGGCCTCAGATACGCAGTATTTT.

This clone was counted between two and nine times. The chain uses TRBV6-5 and TRBJ1-5, with a possible D match to TRBD1 (5 bases). V lost 8 bases, J lost 0 bases, and 8 bases lay in between. Germline V gene lookup returns CDR1 MNHEY and CDR2 SVGAGI. CDR3 length: 13 residues. CDR3 nucleotide sequence: TGTGCCAGCGGACAACTTAGCAATCAGCCCCAGCATTTT. It encodes CASGQLSNQPQHF.

This chain uses TRBV28 with TRBJ1-5; the D is unclear. Trimming took 7 bases from V and 4 from J, leaving 8 bases between them. The germline V gene has CDR1 MDHEN and CDR2 SYDVKM. The CDR3 totals 12 residues. The CDR3 bases are TGTGCCAGCACCCTTCGGAATCAGCCCCAGCATTTT. Translating it yields CASTLRNQPQHF.

The gene calls are TRBV4-1 and TRBJ2-2; D gene uncertain. This CDR3 region has 15 residues. Germline V gene sequence: CDR1 MGHRA, CDR2 YSYEKL. V was trimmed by 5 bases and J by 3 bases, leaving 13 bases between them. CDR3 sequence: CASSSARYDTGELFF. The CDR3 DNA reads as TGCGCCAGCAGCAGCGCGCGCTACGACACCGGGGAGCTGTTTTTT.

This chain uses TRBV25-1 with TRBJ2-5; D is perhaps TRBD2 (5 bases). Trimming removed 3 bases from V and 0 bases from J, with 11 bases in between. Germline V gene data show CDR1 as MGHDK and CDR2 as SYGVNS. The CDR3 runs 15 residues. The CDR3 coding sequence is TGTGCCAGCAGTGAGAAGGAGAGGGACCAAGAGACCCAGTACTTC. Translating gives CASSEKERDQETQYF. The full variable domain, rest sourced from reference TRBV25-1 and TRBJ2-5, is EADIYQTPRYLVIGTGKKITLECSQTMGHDKMYWYQQDPGMELHLIHYSYGVNSTEKGDLSSESTVSRIRTEHFPLTLESARPSHTSQYLCASSEKERDQETQYFGPGTRLLVL.

The CDR3: CASSLAGQGVTDTQYF. The CDR3 DNA reads TGTGCCAGCAGCTTAGCGGGACAGGGGGTAACAGATACGCAGTATTTT. The gene calls are TRBV11-2 and TRBJ2-3, with 11 bases lining up with TRBD1. Trimming removed 1 base from V and 3 bases from J; junction bases left unmatched: 3. The germline V gene has CDR1 SGHAT and CDR2 FQNNGV. CDR3 length equals 16 residues.

This rearrangement joins TRBV28 to TRBJ2-2; D unclear. CDR1 MDHEN and CDR2 SYDVKM come from the germline V gene. V dropped 3 bases and J dropped 9 bases, with 14 bases sitting between them. The CDR3 length is 14 residues. CDR3 loop: CASSFGSHERELFF. In DNA form, the CDR3 reads TGTGCCAGCAGTTTTGGTAGCCATGAGCGGGAGCTGTTTTTT.

V and J are TRBV7-2 and TRBJ1-3, with TRBD1 matching over 7 bases. CDR3 size: 17 residues. The ends lost 4 bases at V and 0 bases at J; junction bases unmatched: 9. Germline V gene sequence: CDR1 SGHTA, CDR2 FQGNSA. The DNA for the CDR3 is TGTGCCAGCAGCTCACGAGGGGACAGTAGCTCTGGAAACACCATATATTTT. Protein: CASSSRGDSSSGNTIYF. Complete variable domain (other parts from reference TRBV7-2 and TRBJ1-3): GAGVSQSPSNKVTEKGKDVELRCDPISGHTALYWYRQSLGQGLEFLIYFQGNSAPDKSGLPSDRFSAERTGGSVSTLTIQRTQQEDSAVYLCASSSRGDSSSGNTIYFGEGSWLTVV.

The CDR3 protein is CASSVSQVPGTEAFF. CDR3 in DNA: TGTGCCAGCAGCGTATCCCAGGTCCCGGGGACTGAAGCTTTCTTT. V gene TRBV9 combines with J gene TRBJ1-1; no firm D call. V dropped 1 base and J dropped 5 bases, with 15 bases sitting between them. Looked up from germline, CDR1 is SGDLS and CDR2 is YYNGEE. CDR3 size: 15 residues.

This clone has a handful of counts. The chain recombines TRBV6-1 with TRBJ1-2; the D gene is possibly TRBD1 (5 bases). In germline, CDR1 is MNHNS, CDR2 SASEGT. V was shortened by 2 bases and J by 7 bases, with 14 bases between the two germline ends. This CDR3 region has 14 residues. CDR3 amino acids: CASSEITGGVGYTF. In DNA, the CDR3 is TGTGCCAGCAGTGAAATCACAGGCGGAGTTGGCTACACCTTC.